This TCR beta chain is from a study of cytomegalovirus exposure and HLA in healthy donors. Primers for the PCR totalled 60 Vbeta and 13 Jbeta. Sequencing was performed with immunoSEQ multiplex PCR; in TCRdb, only in-frame clones are kept and a portion is missing. The sample holds about 160,000 clones; almost 80% are singletons and the top ten take 1.3%. This clone occurred once. Its target is not known. The V and J ends lost 3 bases and 9 bases, in that order; junction bases with no gene match: 11. Germline V gene lookup returns CDR1 MDHEN and CDR2 SYDVKM. The CDR3 sequence is 15 residues long. Study-wide results and limits: Cytomegalovirus-associated TCR beta chains were listed, numbering roughly 150.

The clonotype was recovered from a woman in her forties or fifties in good health and CMV-seronegative. The chain couples TRBV28 to TRBJ1-5; 7 nucleotides align to TRBD1. What was sequenced was PBMCs. The CDR3 reads CASSLIRAGGRPQHF. The CDR3 bases are TGTGCCAGCAGTTTGATTCGAGCAGGGGGGAGGCCCCAGCATTTT. The complete variable domain, with remaining parts taken from reference TRBV28 and TRBJ1-5, reads DVKVTQSSRYLVKRTGEKVFLECVQDMDHENMFWYRQDPGLGLRLIYFSYDVKMKEKGDIPEGYSVSREKKERFSLILESASTNQTSMYLCASSLIRAGGRPQHFGDGTRLSIL.